A selection of T cell receptor beta chains follows, all from one sample in a study of OX40 agonist ivuxolimab in advanced cancers. The table came from immunoSEQ multiplex PCR; TCRdb's copy has only in-frame clones and leaves some out. The repertoire holds 65,000 to 70,000 clones, with 90% as singletons. The material sequenced was CD4+ or CD8+ T cells sorted from blood, taken in a trial of the OX40 agonist ivuxolimab. These receptor sequences come from an adult with an advanced solid tumor such as melanoma, head and neck, liver or kidney cancer. CDR3s include the opening cysteine and the closing phenylalanine or tryptophan. Fields, in order: V gene, D gene, J gene, CDR3 length, CDR3 protein. A D gene is named only where the DNA matches it firmly.

TRBV7-8,TRBD1,TRBJ1-5,15,CASSRSGTGYQPQHF
TRBV7-2,NA,TRBJ2-5,14,CASSFRSGAGEQYF
TRBV9,TRBD2,TRBJ2-3,15,CASSPHGGSADTQYF
TRBV5-4,TRBD2,TRBJ2-1,12,CASSSGGRGQFF
TRBV5-4,TRBD2,TRBJ2-1,17,CASSHGLAGPGGNEQFF
TRBV19,NA,TRBJ2-2,14,CASSISWTTGELFF
TRBV15,NA,TRBJ2-2,15,CATSREGRYTGELFF
TRBV10-3,NA,TRBJ2-7,12,CAISEERYEQYF
TRBV7-2,NA,TRBJ2-1,15,CASSLEASLYNEQFF
TRBV11-3,NA,TRBJ2-1,11,CASSLRDEQFF
TRBV7-2,TRBD1,TRBJ2-1,14,CASSLGQGANEQFF
TRBV7-2,TRBD2,TRBJ2-1,15,CASSFKAGGRGEQFF
TRBV25-1,TRBD2,TRBJ2-7,16,CASSEWVTSGTYEQYF
TRBV11-3,NA,TRBJ2-2,17,CASSFSRASLNTGELFF
TRBV5-1,NA,TRBJ1-3,14,CASRESPSGNTIYF
TRBV11-3,TRBD1,TRBJ1-1,15,CASRNSQGGVPEAFF
TRBV11-2,NA,TRBJ2-3,14,CASSLRRYTDTQYF